The 17 T cell receptor beta chains in this list originate from one sample, sequenced in a study of T cell repertoires and HLA-DP antigens. Sequencing was performed with immunoSEQ multiplex PCR; in TCRdb, only in-frame clones are kept and a portion is missing. The data show about 89,000 clones, approximately 89% seen once. These receptors have no identified antigens. The source material was CD4+ T cells from PBMCs. These receptors all come from a middle-aged man in good health and CMV-seronegative.

The chain links TRBV28 to TRBJ1-1, with D maybe TRBD1 (5 bases). Looked up from germline, CDR1 is MDHEN and CDR2 is SYDVKM. This CDR3 comprises 15 residues. Trimming took 6 bases from V and 3 from J, leaving 17 bases between them. DNA of the CDR3: TGTGCCAGCAGAGAGGTGGGCAGGGATTACACTGAAGCTTTCTTT. Protein product: CASREVGRDYTEAFF.

The chain combines TRBV27 with TRBJ1-1; a weak D match, TRBD1 (5 bases). In germline, CDR1 is MNHEY, CDR2 SMNVEV (reference sequence). The germline V and J ends were trimmed by 5 bases and 4 bases, with 11 bases remaining between them. CDR3 size: 13 residues. This CDR3 is CASSVQGGTEAFF. The DNA for the CDR3 is TGTGCCAGCAGTGTCCAGGGCGGCACTGAAGCTTTCTTT.

The rearrangement joins TRBV28 to TRBJ1-5, with 9 bases that match TRBD1. The V gene's germline CDR1 is MDHEN and CDR2 SYDVKM. The CDR3 length is 16 residues. V lost 4 bases and J lost 2; bases outside the gene matches: 6. The CDR3 DNA reads TGTGCCAGCAGTTCCTGGACAGGGGATGGCAATCAGCCCCAGCATTTT. Protein sequence: CASSSWTGDGNQPQHF. The full variable domain, rest sourced from reference TRBV28 and TRBJ1-5, is DVKVTQSSRYLVKRTGEKVFLECVQDMDHENMFWYRQDPGLGLRLIYFSYDVKMKEKGDIPEGYSVSREKKERFSLILESASTNQTSMYLCASSSWTGDGNQPQHFGDGTRLSIL.

The DNA for the CDR3 is TGTGCCAGCAGTTTGGGAGCGGGTTCGGGCAATCAGCCCCAGCATTTT. It translates to CASSLGAGSGNQPQHF. The rearrangement links TRBV28 to TRBJ1-5; unclear D gene. The germline gives CDR1 MDHEN, CDR2 SYDVKM. This CDR3 spans 16 amino acids. V was pared by 3 bases and J by 2 bases, with 14 bases between. Full variable domain (remainder filled in from reference TRBV28 and TRBJ1-5): DVKVTQSSRYLVKRTGEKVFLECVQDMDHENMFWYRQDPGLGLRLIYFSYDVKMKEKGDIPEGYSVSREKKERFSLILESASTNQTSMYLCASSLGAGSGNQPQHFGDGTRLSIL.

V usage is TRBV6-1 and J usage is TRBJ1-5, with 8 bases matching TRBD1. V dropped 4 bases and J dropped 4; count of bases not matched to a gene: 6. The germline gives CDR1 MNHNS, CDR2 SASEGT. The CDR3 is 15 residues long. CDR3: CASSGQGAMNQPQHF. For the CDR3, the DNA is TGTGCCAGCAGTGGGCAGGGGGCGATGAATCAGCCCCAGCATTTT.

This chain links TRBV19 with TRBJ2-6; D unclear. V lost 5 bases to trimming and J lost 3 bases, with 11 bases between them. This CDR3 comprises 15 residues. Germline V CDR1 and CDR2: LNHDA, SQIVND (reference sequence). The CDR3 loop reads CASSSPSFGANVLTF. CDR3 DNA: TGTGCCAGTAGTTCCCCCTCCTTTGGGGCCAACGTCCTGACTTTC.

The chain joins TRBV6-5 to TRBJ1-4; D uncertain. The germline CDR1 and CDR2 sequences are MNHEY and SVGAGI. The CDR3 covers 14 residues. Between the trimmed V and J ends, which lost 7 bases and 4 bases, there was a span of 13 bases. The CDR3 DNA follows: TGTGCCAGCAAGCGTATAGGGTTTAATGAAAAACTGTTTTTT. Translation: CASKRIGFNEKLFF.

The gene calls are TRBV6-5 and TRBJ2-4, with 9 bases that match TRBD2. J gave up 9 bases and V 4 bases, and 4 bases lay outside the gene matches. CDR3 length: 13 residues. Germline V CDR1 and CDR2: MNHEY, SVGAGI. The CDR3 DNA reads TGTGCCAGCAGTTCCGCGGGGGGGGGCATTCAGTACTTC. Translated: CASSSAGGGIQYF.

This chain uses TRBV27 with TRBJ2-1, with 11 bases lining up with TRBD2. The trim removed 6 bases at V and 5 bases at J, leaving 3 bases unmatched. The CDR3 loop spans 14 amino acids. Germline CDR1 MNHEY, CDR2 SMNVEV (reference sequence). In DNA, the CDR3 is TGTGCCAGCAGGGGACTAGCGGACAACAATGAGCAGTTCTTC. It codes for CASRGLADNNEQFF.

This sequence joins TRBV10-3 and TRBJ2-1, with D possibly TRBD1 on 5 matching bases. Germline V gene lookup returns CDR1 ENHRY and CDR2 SYGVKD. The CDR3 consists of 13 residues. Trimming took off 5 bases at V and 4 bases at J, with 9 bases between the two ends. This CDR3 reads CAISKDSYNEQFF. The CDR3 coding sequence is TGTGCCATCAGTAAAGACAGTTACAATGAGCAGTTCTTC.

V and J are TRBV4-3 and TRBJ1-2; tentatively, D is TRBD1 (6 bases). The CDR3 is 16 amino acids. Germline-derived CDR1 and CDR2 are LGHNA and YSLEER. Trimming removed 0 bases from V and 0 bases from J, with 11 bases in between. The CDR3 here is CASSQDGGGTNYGYTF. The CDR3 nucleotides are TGCGCCAGCAGCCAAGATGGAGGGGGTACTAACTATGGCTACACCTTC.

This clone was seen just once. This rearrangement joins TRBV5-6 to TRBJ2-5; possibly TRBD1 for D (6 bases). Trimming left V 0 bases short and J 5 bases short, with 14 bases between. CDR3 length: 15 amino acids. Germline V lookup: CDR1 SGHDT, CDR2 YYEEEE. The CDR3: CASSLEGGGAETQYF. The CDR3 DNA follows: TGTGCCAGCAGCTTGGAAGGTGGGGGCGCGGAGACCCAGTACTTC.

This chain links TRBV5-5 with TRBJ1-2; a possible D gene is TRBD1 (5 bases). This CDR3 spans 15 amino acids. Germline V gives CDR1 SGHKS, CDR2 YYEKEE (reference sequence). V lost 0 bases to trimming and J lost 4 bases, with 13 bases between them. The CDR3 is CASSLGFRVSYGYTF. The CDR3 coding sequence is TGTGCCAGCAGCTTGGGATTCAGGGTGTCCTATGGCTACACCTTC.

V usage is TRBV4-2 and J usage is TRBJ1-6; no firm D call. The CDR3 consists of 15 residues. Per germline, CDR1 LGHNA and CDR2 YNFKEQ. V was shortened by 0 bases and J by 5 bases, with 8 bases between the two germline ends. CDR3 DNA: TGTGCCAGCAGCCAAGATTCGCGGGATAATTCACCCCTCCACTTT. Residues: CASSQDSRDNSPLHF.

The gene calls are TRBV18 and TRBJ2-2; no firm D call. The CDR3 is 14 amino acids. Germline assignment: CDR1 KGHSH and CDR2 LQKENI. Trimming pared 3 bases from V and 4 bases from J, leaving 9 bases between. Written as DNA, the CDR3 is TGTGCCAGCTCACCCACAGAATTCACCGGGGAGCTGTTTTTT. Protein product: CASSPTEFTGELFF.

The V gene is TRBV2, the J gene TRBJ2-5, with D unclear. This CDR3 contains 12 residues. Deletions cut 4 bases from V and 2 bases from J, with 5 bases between. Germline V CDR1 and CDR2: SNHLY, FYNNEI. The CDR3 DNA reads as TGTGCCAGCAGTGTCCAGCAAGAGACCCAGTACTTC. It translates to CASSVQQETQYF.

This chain links TRBV5-1 with TRBJ2-3; D gene uncertain. This CDR3 is built from 15 residues. Germline V gene lookup returns CDR1 SGHRS and CDR2 YFSETQ. The V end lost 5 bases, the J end lost 0 bases, and 13 bases lay between the germline ends. The CDR3 spells CASSRLVGSTDTQYF. As DNA, the CDR3 is TGCGCCAGCAGTCGCTTAGTGGGTAGCACAGATACGCAGTATTTT.